Each of the 6 T cell receptor beta chains below was sequenced from the same sample in a study of metastatic and nonmetastatic thyroid tumors. Every patient was untreated before thyroid surgery. TCRdb reanalyzed the PCR reads with MiXCR. The table records 20,000 to 25,000 clones, about 13% of them present only once. The sample consisted of blood. The receptors were gathered from a female donor with papillary thyroid cancer or a benign thyroid nodule (not recorded which). Some clones in this sample may be carry-over from other donors' samples.

This clone was detected many times. The V gene is TRBV6-4, the J gene TRBJ2-1, with a tentative D call TRBD2 (6 bases). V was clipped by 4 bases and J by 7 bases, with 14 bases between them. Germline values: CDR1 MRHNA, CDR2 SNTAGT. CDR3 length: 14 amino acids. The chain's CDR3 is CASSAYGGWNEQFF. DNA of the CDR3: TGTGCCAGCAGTGCTTATGGGGGGTGGAATGAGCAGTTCTTC.

The CDR3: CASRSDSYEQYF. In nucleotides, the CDR3 is TGTGCCAGCAGGTCGGACAGTTACGAGCAGTACTTC. The rearrangement uses TRBV12-3 or TRBV12-4 and TRBJ2-7; tentatively, D is TRBD1 (6 bases). V shed 6 bases and J shed 4 bases, with 10 bases lying between them. This CDR3 has 12 amino acids.

Many counts were recorded for this clone. This chain joins TRBV7-2 and TRBJ2-5; no definite D call. V lost 1 base and J 4 bases, leaving 7 bases between the germline ends. Germline lookup yields CDR1 SGHTA and CDR2 FQGNSA. This CDR3 has 13 residues. CDR3 nucleotide sequence: TGTGCCAGCAGCTTAGGGGGTGGAGAGACCCAGTACTTC. Its protein is CASSLGGGETQYF.

The V gene is TRBV28, the J gene TRBJ2-7; D not certain. The CDR3 is 13 amino acids. CDR1 MDHEN and CDR2 SYDVKM come from the germline V gene. The V gene lost 5 bases and the J gene lost 2 bases, with 10 bases spanning the gap. CDR3 residues: CASSLPSPYEQYF. The DNA for the CDR3 is TGTGCCAGCAGTCTACCGTCTCCCTACGAGCAGTACTTC.

The table lists this clone with many counts. V and J are TRBV10-2 and TRBJ2-7; tentatively, D is TRBD1 or TRBD2 (5 bases each). Deletions cut 4 bases from V and 1 base from J, with 11 bases between. Germline lookup yields CDR1 WSHSY and CDR2 SAAADI. The CDR3 consists of 14 residues. The CDR3: CASSGAGSSYEQYF. The CDR3 DNA is TGCGCCAGCAGTGGGGCAGGGAGTTCCTACGAGCAGTACTTC.

This clone has at least ten counts. The chain links TRBV4-2 to TRBJ2-7, with TRBD1 identical over 8 bases. Germline V gene sequence: CDR1 LGHNA, CDR2 YNFKEQ. V shed 1 base and J 4 bases; nucleotides not matched to a gene: 6. CDR3 length: 15 amino acids. CDR3 bases: TGTGCCAGCAGCCAAGTTACAGGGGGTTCATACGAGCAGTACTTC. It yields the protein CASSQVTGGSYEQYF.